This entry features one T cell receptor beta chain sequence. Its antigen is currently unknown. Germline CDR1 SGHRS, CDR2 YFSETQ. V shed 5 bases and J 0 bases; nucleotides not matched to a gene: 5. This CDR3 comprises 15 residues. This sample is drawn from a study of regulatory T cells in long-lasting Graves disease. The time point was: newly diagnosed GD, antithyroid drugs for less than 3 months. With RNA extracted from PBMCs as input, the TCR library was made. The authors built TCR beta libraries using iRepertoire HTBI primers and Arm-PCR of CDR3 regions. From the multiplex PCR reads, TCRdb called clonotypes with MiXCR, one entry per CDR3 protein. Among more than 450,000 distinct CDR3 sequences, 15% to 20% were seen once, and the ten largest hold more than 9%. Findings and limits, study-wide: Repertoires from persistent disease leaned toward TRBV28, TRBJ1-2 and TRBJ2-5.

This same sample was also part of a study on T cells in Graves' hyperthyroidism and ophthalmopathy. That investigation notes: HTBI primers were used for first-round RT-PCR of the TCR CDR3. Appearing also in blood were most of the thyroid clonotypes expanded above 0.001. Ophthalmopathy stood apart from stable hyperthyroidism in a 13 V-J model.

The sequenced sample was peripheral blood mononuclear cells (PBMCs), obtained at new diagnosis, from a patient treated with antithyroid drugs. This clonotype originated in a man in his forties with Graves disease. The chain combines TRBV5-1 with TRBJ2-1; the match to TRBD2 covers 7 bases. The DNA for the CDR3 is TGCGCCAGCAGTAACGGACTAGGCTCCTACAATGAGCAGTTCTTC. Encoded protein: CASSNGLGSYNEQFF.